This TCR beta chain was documented in a study of blood T cell repertoires in COVID-19. At the level of the study: Material from acute and convalescent COVID-19 was sourced from the United States, Italy and Spain.

Trimming took 6 bases from V and 6 from J; bases not matched to a gene: 6. Germline V gene sequence: CDR1 SGHTA, CDR2 FQGNSA. This CDR3 contains 15 residues. The table came from immunoSEQ multiplex PCR; TCRdb's copy has only in-frame clones and leaves some out. In the table there are about 310,000 clones, about 88% of which are singletons. This TCR derives from a man between 65 and 80 years old with acute or convalescent COVID-19. Sequencing input: peripheral blood. V usage is TRBV7-2 and J usage is TRBJ2-2; 11 bases agree with TRBD2. The CDR3 loop is CASSSQGLAAGELFF. DNA of the CDR3: TGTGCCAGCAGTTCCCAGGGACTAGCGGCCGGGGAGCTGTTTTTT.